These 27 T cell receptor beta chains were all obtained from the same sample, sequenced in a study of blood T cell repertoires in COVID-19 (dated by TCRdb to 2018 to 2020). Library prep was done by the immunoSEQ multiplex PCR assay. TCRdb holds this immuneACCESS table with in-frame rearrangements only. Some clones are missing; in checked studies, unresolved V genes explain under half, and the rest has no known cause. The sample has approximately 230,000 clones on record, 85% to 90% of them singletons. Of the sample, over 1.5% is held by the ten largest clones. The sample was PBMCs or T cells enriched from blood (not recorded which). Receptor source: a man aged 35-49 years who had recovered from COVID-19.

The V call is TRBV5-1, the J call TRBJ1-3, with TRBD1 as a possible D gene (5 bases). CDR1 and CDR2 from the germline V gene are SGHRS and YFSETQ. This CDR3 region has 17 residues. Trimming left V 3 bases short and J 0 bases short, with 16 bases between. This chain's CDR3 is CASSYRFDSDSGNTIYF. The DNA for the CDR3 is TGCGCCAGCAGCTACCGATTCGACAGCGACTCTGGAAACACCATATATTTT.

This clone was counted between two and nine times. The chain recombines TRBV9 with TRBJ1-4; the D gene is possibly TRBD1 (6 bases). The V end was cut by 4 bases, the J end by 4 bases, with 17 bases between. CDR1 and CDR2 from the germline V gene are SGDLS and YYNGEE. The CDR3 totals 16 residues. The CDR3 sequence: CASSQPSGGVNEKLFF. DNA of the CDR3: TGTGCCAGCAGCCAACCTAGTGGGGGCGTTAATGAAAAACTGTTTTTT.

This clone was counted only a few times. The J gene is TRBJ2-1, the V gene TRBV3-1 (or the pseudogene TRBV3-2); D is possibly TRBD2 (5 bases). Germline CDR1 LGHDT, CDR2 YNNKEL (reference sequence). Deletions cut 1 base from V and 8 bases from J, with 12 bases between. The CDR3 runs to 14 residues. The CDR3 nucleotides read TGTGCCAGCAGCCAAGCGCTAGCTGGGCATGAGCAGTTCTTC. The encoded protein is CASSQALAGHEQFF.

V gene TRBV23-1 combines with J gene TRBJ2-7; no reliable D call. TRBV23-1 is reported as an ORF; its role is uncertain. CDR3 length: 16 amino acids. The V and J ends lost 6 bases and 2 bases respectively, with 20 bases between them. The CDR3 loop is CASSRPSEKVPYEQYF. CDR3 nucleotide sequence: TGCGCCAGCAGCCGCCCCTCGGAGAAGGTCCCCTACGAGCAGTACTTC.

The CDR3 region has the DNA TGTGCCAGCAGCTTGGCCAGGGTCACCTCACCCCTCCACTTT. This gives the protein CASSLARVTSPLHF. The V gene is TRBV7-2, the J gene TRBJ1-6; possible D gene TRBD1, 5 bases. In germline, CDR1 is SGHTA, CDR2 FQGNSA. V was pared by 3 bases and J by 10 bases, with 13 bases between. This CDR3 has 14 amino acids.

Regarding this clone: This same CDR3 is encoded by further DNA sequences in the sample. V and J are TRBV27 and TRBJ1-2, with a weak D call TRBD1 (6 bases). V was pared by 3 bases and J by 0 bases, with 20 bases between. CDR1 MNHEY and CDR2 SMNVEV come from the germline V gene (reference sequence). The CDR3 consists of 18 residues. The CDR3 DNA is TGTGCCAGCAGTTTGATTCTTAGGACAGAATCTCCTAACTATGGCTACACCTTC. Encoded protein: CASSLILRTESPNYGYTF.

The chain is built from TRBV3-1 (or the pseudogene TRBV3-2) and TRBJ1-1; 10 nucleotides agree with TRBD1. Unmatched junction bases numbered 10, after V lost 4 bases and J lost 5 bases. The CDR3 covers 16 residues. The germline gives CDR1 LGHDT, CDR2 YNNKEL (reference sequence). The CDR3 loop reads CASSRSTGGAGTEAFF. The CDR3, as DNA: TGTGCCAGCAGCCGCTCGACAGGGGGCGCGGGGACTGAAGCTTTCTTT.

For the CDR3, the DNA is TGTGCCAGCAGGGAGGGACAGGGGGCGAGTTACGAGCAGTACTTC. Translation gives CASREGQGASYEQYF. The genes are TRBV6-5 and TRBJ2-7; 12 nucleotides agree with TRBD1. CDR1 and CDR2 from the germline V gene are MNHEY and SVGAGI. The junction had 7 bases not matched to a gene; V was cut back by 6 bases and J by 4 bases. CDR3 length: 15 amino acids.

In this sample, this clone turned up once. The V call is TRBV6-5, the J call TRBJ2-3; TRBD2 is a possible D gene (5 bases). V was cut by 3 bases and J by 6 bases, with 13 bases left in between. Germline loops: CDR1 MNHEY, CDR2 SVGAGI. CDR3 length equals 14 residues. CDR3: CASSYYSPGDTQYF. CDR3 in DNA: TGTGCCAGCAGTTATTACTCTCCGGGGGATACGCAGTATTTT.

The V gene is TRBV10-3, the J gene TRBJ2-3, with D possibly being TRBD2 (6 bases). Trimming took off 2 bases at V and 2 bases at J, with 11 bases between the two ends. The CDR3 contains 15 residues. CDR1 and CDR2 from the germline V gene are ENHRY and SYGVKD. The CDR3 nucleotides are TGTGCCATCAGTGAGCCGGGAGCGACCACAGATACGCAGTATTTT. This encodes CAISEPGATTDTQYF.

The chain carries TRBV4-2 and TRBJ1-4; 9 nucleotides align to TRBD1. Germline values: CDR1 LGHNA, CDR2 YNFKEQ. With 4 bases clipped from V and 8 bases from J, the junction kept 11 bases outside the gene matches. This CDR3 is built from 16 residues. In DNA form, the CDR3 reads TGTGCCAGCAGCCTTGACCCGACAGGGGGGCGGGAAAAACTGTTTTTT. It translates to CASSLDPTGGREKLFF.

The chain employs TRBV6-2 or TRBV6-3 and TRBJ1-5; D call uncertain. CDR3 length: 17 amino acids. CDR1 is MNHEY, CDR2 SVGEGT, per germline. The V end lost 0 bases, the J end lost 2 bases, and 14 bases lay between the germline ends. In DNA form, the CDR3 reads TGTGCCAGCAGTTACTCGCCAAGAGATTTTGGCAATCAGCCCCAGCATTTT. Its protein is CASSYSPRDFGNQPQHF.

J is TRBJ2-5 and V is TRBV18; 10 bases match TRBD1. V shed 3 bases and J 5 bases; nucleotides not matched to a gene: 15. The CDR3 totals 18 residues. Germline loops: CDR1 KGHSH, CDR2 LQKENI. CDR3 sequence reads: CASSPPSGTGVIWETQYF. CDR3 in DNA: TGTGCCAGCTCACCCCCGAGCGGGACAGGGGTGATATGGGAGACCCAGTACTTC.

This sequence joins TRBV7-2 and TRBJ2-7; TRBD1 matches 10 bases. This CDR3 spans 18 amino acids. V gave up 1 base and J gave up 2 bases; unmatched junction bases: 11. From germline, CDR1 is SGHTA and CDR2 FQGNSA. In DNA, the CDR3 is TGTGCCAGCAGCTTAGAGTATAGGGGACAGGGGTCCCCCTACGAGCAGTACTTC. The encoded protein is CASSLEYRGQGSPYEQYF.

The V and J genes are TRBV10-1 and TRBJ2-3; 9 nucleotides line up with TRBD1. This CDR3 spans 15 amino acids. Trimming took 6 bases from V and 4 from J; bases not matched to a gene: 8. Germline values: CDR1 WNHNN, CDR2 SYGVQD (reference sequence). CDR3 sequence (DNA): TGCGCCAGCAGACAACCGGGACAGGGTGCAGATACGCAGTATTTT. Its translation: CASRQPGQGADTQYF.

The rearrangement uses TRBV7-6 and TRBJ1-2; possible D gene TRBD1, 6 bases. Deletions cut 5 bases from V and 7 bases from J, with 14 bases between. Germline V gives CDR1 SGHVS, CDR2 FNYEAQ. CDR3 length: 13 residues. The CDR3 nucleotides are TGTGCCAGCAGCCCAGGGGCGTCCCCTGGCTACACCTTC. This gives the protein CASSPGASPGYTF.

The rearrangement joins TRBV5-6 to TRBJ2-7; possibly TRBD2 for D (6 bases). With 4 bases removed from V and 2 bases from J, the gap between germline ends came to 22 bases. The CDR3 covers 17 residues. Germline V gives CDR1 SGHDT, CDR2 YYEEEE. CDR3 in DNA: TGTGCCAGCAGCGCGAGTCTACGTGGGGGGAGTACCTACGAGCAGTACTTC. Translation: CASSASLRGGSTYEQYF.

This clone was found a few times. The V gene is TRBV7-2, the J gene TRBJ2-7; 9 bases are a match to TRBD2. The J segment lost 2 bases and the V segment lost 5 bases, leaving 4 bases of the junction unmatched. The CDR3 has 14 residues. Germline V gene sequence: CDR1 SGHTA, CDR2 FQGNSA. CDR3 sequence (DNA): TGTGCCAGCAGCCCAGCTAGCGGGGCCTACGAGCAGTACTTC. Its translation is CASSPASGAYEQYF.

The chain uses TRBV15 and TRBJ1-3; unclear D gene. Germline V gene sequence: CDR1 LNHNV, CDR2 YYDKDF (reference sequence). Trimming shortened V by 0 bases and J by 0 bases, and 12 bases separated the two germline ends. The length of the CDR3 is 17 residues. For the CDR3, the DNA is TGTGCCACCAGCAGAGAAGCGGGGTTACCCTCTGGAAACACCATATATTTT. As protein: CATSREAGLPSGNTIYF. The variable domain in full, completed from reference TRBV15 and TRBJ1-3, reads DAMVIQNPRYQVTQFGKPVTLSCSQTLNHNVMYWYQQKSSQAPKLLFHYYDKDFNNEADTPDNFQSRRPNTSFCFLDIRSPGLGDTAMYLCATSREAGLPSGNTIYFGEGSWLTVV.

The genes are TRBV10-3 and TRBJ2-5; TRBD2 matches 7 bases. The CDR3 contains 13 residues. Germline loops: CDR1 ENHRY, CDR2 SYGVKD. V lost 10 bases and J lost 1; bases outside the gene matches: 6. CDR3 in DNA: TGTGCCACCGGGCGGGGGACCCAAGAGACCCAGTACTTC. This codes for CATGRGTQETQYF.

The chain combines TRBV9 with TRBJ1-4, with TRBD1 matching 9 bases. With 2 bases clipped from V and 4 bases from J, the junction kept 6 bases outside the gene matches. Germline values: CDR1 SGDLS, CDR2 YYNGEE. CDR3 length equals 16 residues. For the CDR3, the DNA is TGTGCCAGCAGCGTGGACAGGGGTGGGGGTAATGAAAAACTGTTTTTT. It specifies CASSVDRGGGNEKLFF.

The chain recombines TRBV20-1 with TRBJ2-5, with 7 bases lining up with TRBD2. The CDR3 runs to 12 residues. Germline CDR1 and CDR2: DFQATT and SNEGSKA (reference sequence). Trimming cost V 3 bases and J 7 bases; bases outside gene matches: 5. Written as DNA, the CDR3 is TGCAGTGCTAGTGTGACTAGCCTGACCCAGTACTTC. This translates into CSASVTSLTQYF.

The V gene is TRBV24-1, the J gene TRBJ1-2, with 9 positions matching TRBD1. Looked up from germline, CDR1 is KGHDR and CDR2 is SFDVKD. CDR3 length: 13 amino acids. V was clipped by 5 bases and J by 7 bases; unmatched bases: 4. The CDR3 reads CATSGTDRGGYTF. The CDR3 DNA reads TGTGCCACCAGTGGAACGGACAGGGGTGGCTACACCTTC.

V usage is TRBV2 and J usage is TRBJ2-7; 14 bases are a match to TRBD2. The germline V gene encodes CDR1 SNHLY and CDR2 FYNNEI. The trim removed 3 bases at V and 2 bases at J, leaving 9 bases unmatched. The CDR3 has 18 residues. CDR3 DNA: TGTGCCAGCAGTGAGGGGACTAGCGGGAGAATGACGCCCTACGAGCAGTACTTC. Translating it yields CASSEGTSGRMTPYEQYF. The full variable domain, its missing parts supplied by reference TRBV2 and TRBJ2-7, is EPEVTQTPSHQVTQMGQEVILRCVPISNHLYFYWYRQILGQKVEFLVSFYNNEISEKSEIFDDQFSVERPDGSNFTLKIRSTKLEDSAMYFCASSEGTSGRMTPYEQYFGPGTRLTVT.

The V call is TRBV2, the J call TRBJ2-7; 10 positions match TRBD1. V lost 3 bases, J lost 1 base, and 6 bases stayed unmatched. Germline V lookup: CDR1 SNHLY, CDR2 FYNNEI. This CDR3 spans 16 amino acids. The DNA of the CDR3 is TGTGCCAGCAGTGACCCGACAGGGGGCATATCCTACGAGCAGTACTTC. This encodes CASSDPTGGISYEQYF.

The V gene is TRBV5-4, the J gene TRBJ2-5; 10 positions match TRBD2. Germline V gives CDR1 SGHNT, CDR2 YYREEE (reference sequence). The junction had 18 bases not matched to a gene; V was cut back by 6 bases and J by 1 base. This CDR3 is 19 amino acids long. The CDR3 DNA is TGTGCCAGCAACAGAGGATCTAGCGGGAGCGTAGAGGGCCAAGAGACCCAGTACTTC. Protein: CASNRGSSGSVEGQETQYF.

V and J are TRBV13 and TRBJ2-3; 8 nucleotides match TRBD1. CDR3 length: 15 residues. The V gene end was trimmed by 5 bases and the J gene end by 1 base; junction bases not matched to a gene: 5. Germline V lookup: CDR1 PRHDT, CDR2 FYEKMQ (reference sequence). The CDR3 sequence is CASSVQGARTDTQYF. CDR3 coding DNA: TGTGCCAGCAGCGTCCAGGGGGCTCGCACAGATACGCAGTATTTT. Together with reference TRBV13 and TRBJ2-3, the CDR3 gives the full variable domain: AAGVIQSPRHLIKEKRETATLKCYPIPRHDTVYWYQQGPGQDPQFLISFYEKMQSDKGSIPDRFSAQQFSDYHSELNMSSLELGDSALYFCASSVQGARTDTQYFGPGTRLTVL.